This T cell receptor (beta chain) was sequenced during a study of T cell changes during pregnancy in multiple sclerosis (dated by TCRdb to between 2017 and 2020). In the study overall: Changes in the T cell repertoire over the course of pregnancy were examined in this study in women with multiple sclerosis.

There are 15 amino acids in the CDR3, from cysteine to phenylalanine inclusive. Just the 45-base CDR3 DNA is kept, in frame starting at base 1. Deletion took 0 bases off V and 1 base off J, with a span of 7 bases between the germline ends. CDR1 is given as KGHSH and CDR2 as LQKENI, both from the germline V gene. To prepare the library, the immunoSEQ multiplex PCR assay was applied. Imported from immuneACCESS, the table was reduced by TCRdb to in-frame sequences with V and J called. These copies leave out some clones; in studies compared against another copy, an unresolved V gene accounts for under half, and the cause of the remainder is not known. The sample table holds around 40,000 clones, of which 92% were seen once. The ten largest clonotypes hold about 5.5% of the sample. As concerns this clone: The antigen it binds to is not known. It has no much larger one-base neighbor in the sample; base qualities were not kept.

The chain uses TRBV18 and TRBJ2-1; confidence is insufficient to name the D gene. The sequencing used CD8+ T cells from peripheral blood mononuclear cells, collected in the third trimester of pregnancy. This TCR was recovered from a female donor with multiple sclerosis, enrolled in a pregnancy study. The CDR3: CASSPPGRSYNEQFF. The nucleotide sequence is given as TGTGCCAGCTCACCACCCGGTAGATCCTACAATGAGCAGTTCTTC.